A single sample is the source of the 24 T cell receptor beta chains below, sequenced in a study of read filtering for tumor transcriptome and immune sequencing. From roughly 390 ng of RNA, a library with molecular barcoded alpha/delta and beta/gamma adaptors was made. A single record per CDR3 protein comes from TCRdb applying MiXCR to the reads. The sample contains roughly 130,000 distinct CDR3 sequences, 10% to 15% of which appear only once. Sequenced: a population of CD138-negative cells sorted from bone marrow. All receptors come from a donor at least 40 years old with multiple myeloma.

Regarding this clonotype: This sequence is one base from a far larger clone and is likely a read error. The chain combines TRBV7-2 with TRBJ2-1, with D perhaps matching TRBD1 (5 bases). Trimming took 1 base from V and 10 from J, leaving 8 bases between them. The germline V gene encodes CDR1 SGHTA and CDR2 FQGNSA. The CDR3 sequence is 12 residues long. CDR3 coding DNA: TGTGCCAGCAGCTTAGGGACAATCGAGCAGTTCTTC. This encodes CASSLGTIEQFF.

This clonotype was observed at least ten times. J is TRBJ1-1 and V is TRBV11-1; TRBD1 might be the D (6 bases). CDR3 size: 16 residues. CDR1 is SGHAT and CDR2 is FQDESV in the germline V gene (reference sequence). Between the trimmed V and J ends, which lost 7 bases and 0 bases, there was a span of 18 bases. The CDR3 DNA is TGTGCCAGCACCGTCTGGGGGTCAGGGGTGAACACTGAAGCTTTCTTT. Translating gives CASTVWGSGVNTEAFF.

This clonotype was recorded once. A much more abundant neighbour one base away suggests this may be a read error. This chain uses TRBV20-1 with TRBJ2-3, with D possibly matching TRBD1 (5 bases). The DNA end is a closer match to TRBJ1-5, so the J assignment may be wrong. The CDR3 extends over 14 amino acids. Germline-derived CDR1 and CDR2 are DFQATT and SNEGSKA (reference sequence). The CDR3: CSARVSRVTDTQHF. CDR3 sequence (DNA): TGCAGTGCTAGAGTGTCCAGGGTCACAGATACGCAGCATTTT.

For this clonotype: A junction end diverges from the germline sequence, so it may reflect a read error. V usage is TRBV9 and J usage is TRBJ2-2; D might be TRBD1 (5 bases). CDR3 length equals 16 residues. Germline assignment: CDR1 SGDLS and CDR2 YYNGEE. The CDR3 nucleotides read TGTGCCGGCAGCGTAGTTCAGGGCGAGAACACCGGGGAGCTGTTTTTT. Amino acids: CAGSVVQGENTGELFF.

Worth noting for this clonotype: It may be a read error: a sequence one base away is much more abundant. V and J are TRBV12-3 or TRBV12-4 and TRBJ1-1; D ambiguous. The CDR3 runs to 13 residues. For the CDR3, the DNA is TGTGCCAGCAGTTTTGGTTCGAACAGTGAAGCTTTCTTT. Protein sequence: CASSFGSNSEAFF.

This clonotype was seen a handful of times. The chain carries TRBV6-5 and TRBJ1-3; D remains ambiguous. V was shortened by 7 bases and J by 0 bases, with 19 bases between the two germline ends. The CDR3 spans 17 residues. Per the germline V gene, CDR1 is MNHEY and CDR2 is SVGAGI. The CDR3 coding sequence is TGTGCCAGCACCGGACGGAATCAGGCGAGCTCTGGAAACACCATATATTTT. Residues: CASTGRNQASSGNTIYF.

This clonotype was seen repeatedly, ten times or more. V usage is TRBV29-1 and J usage is TRBJ1-1; D not resolved. This CDR3 is 11 amino acids long. The V end was cut by 6 bases, the J end by 8 bases, with 13 bases between. Germline V gene lookup returns CDR1 SQVTM and CDR2 ANQGSEA. In DNA form, the CDR3 reads TGCAGCGTCCTCACACGGACCGAAGCTTTCTTT. As protein: CSVLTRTEAFF.

Remarks on this clonotype: A much larger clone lies one base from this, so it may be a read error. The chain links TRBV10-3 to TRBJ2-2; TRBD1 matches 7 bases. V dropped 8 bases and J dropped 3; count of bases not matched to a gene: 9. Per the germline V gene, CDR1 is ENHRY and CDR2 is SYGVKD. The CDR3 totals 15 residues. CDR3 in amino acids: CAISTGNGDTGELFF. For the CDR3, the DNA is TGTGCCATCTCGACAGGGAATGGGGACACCGGGGAGCTGTTTTTT.

This clonotype was seen repeatedly, ten times or more. The chain has TRBV3-1 and TRBJ2-3; 7 bases are shared with TRBD1. Trimming removed 1 base from V and 0 bases from J; junction bases left unmatched: 13. Germline V CDR1 and CDR2: LGHDT, YNNKEL (reference sequence). The CDR3 consists of 19 residues. CDR3 bases: TGTGCCAGCAGCCAAGTTAGGAGTCGAAGGGGGCCGAGCACAGATACGCAGTATTTT. As protein: CASSQVRSRRGPSTDTQYF.

As concerns this clonotype: This could be a read error, since a much larger clone is one nucleotide away. The chain couples TRBV5-1 to TRBJ2-5; D tentatively fits TRBD1 or TRBD2 (5 bases each). This CDR3 contains 14 residues. The V gene's germline CDR1 is SGHRS and CDR2 YFSETQ. V lost 4 bases and J 3 bases, leaving 13 bases between the germline ends. Here the CDR3 DNA reads TGCGCCAGCAGCACAGCAGGGAGCGAAGAGACCCAGTACTTC. This encodes CASSTAGSEETQYF. The variable domain in full, with the rest retrieved from reference TRBV5-1 and TRBJ2-5, is KAGVTQTPRYLIKTRGQQVTLSCSPISGHRSVSWYQQTPGQGLQFLFEYFSETQRNKGNFPGRFSGRQFSNSRSEMNVSTLELGDSALYLCASSTAGSEETQYFGPGTRLLVL.

In the case of this clonotype: A much larger clone is a single base away; this may be a read error. The genes are TRBV7-6 and TRBJ2-1; 8 bases fit TRBD1. This CDR3 is built from 14 residues. Germline values: CDR1 SGHVS, CDR2 FNYEAQ. The V gene end was trimmed by 1 base and the J gene end by 8 bases; junction bases not matched to a gene: 4. CDR3 loop: CASSLEDRVDEQFF. In DNA, the CDR3 is TGTGCCAGCAGCTTAGAGGACAGGGTTGATGAGCAGTTCTTC.

The table lists this clonotype with many counts. This CDR3 reads CASSPDGTDTQYF. CDR3 nucleotides: TGCGCCAGCAGCCCAGACGGCACAGATACGCAGTATTTT. V and J are TRBV5-1 and TRBJ2-3; D gene ambiguous. CDR3 length equals 13 residues. Germline CDR1 SGHRS, CDR2 YFSETQ. V was shortened by 4 bases and J by 1 base, with 7 bases between the two germline ends.

This clonotype was counted ten times or more. The V gene is TRBV11-1, the J gene TRBJ2-1; D tentatively reads TRBD1 or TRBD2 (5 bases each). Trimming took 6 bases from V and 7 from J, leaving 28 bases between them. CDR3 length equals 18 residues. Germline loops: CDR1 SGHAT, CDR2 FQDESV (reference sequence). Written as DNA, the CDR3 is TGTGCCAGCAGTCTAAGGTCCACCGTCGGGGCAGTTGGGAATGAGCAGTTCTTC. Translation: CASSLRSTVGAVGNEQFF.

This clonotype was found many times. CDR3 sequence reads: CASSLKDRFQTEQFF. The CDR3, as DNA: TGTGCCAGCAGCTTAAAGGACAGGTTTCAAACTGAGCAGTTCTTC. The V call is TRBV7-8, the J call TRBJ2-1; 7 positions match TRBD1. Looked up from germline, CDR1 is SGHVS and CDR2 is FQNEAQ. The CDR3 covers 15 residues. V was pared by 2 bases and J by 9 bases, with 10 bases of the junction left unmatched.

This clonotype was observed at least ten times. The rearrangement links TRBV18 to TRBJ1-4; TRBD1 aligns across 7 bases. Germline loops: CDR1 KGHSH, CDR2 LQKENI. The CDR3 contains 15 residues. After removal of 0 bases from V and 5 bases from J, the junction contained 3 bases not matched to a gene. The CDR3 DNA reads as TGTGCCAGCTCACCACCATCGACAGGGAATGAAAAACTGTTTTTT. Translation gives CASSPPSTGNEKLFF.

Points on this clonotype: A single base is all that separates this from a far larger clone, so a read error is likely. The V and J genes are TRBV7-6 and TRBJ1-1; tentatively, D is TRBD1 (6 bases). This CDR3 contains 12 residues. Germline loops: CDR1 SGHVS, CDR2 FNYEAQ. The CDR3 nucleotides are TGTGCCGGCAGCCCCGGGACAACTGAAGCTTTCTTT. This gives the protein CAGSPGTTEAFF.

The V and J genes are TRBV29-1 and TRBJ2-1; D is possibly TRBD1 (6 bases). V was shortened by 7 bases and J by 5 bases, with 18 bases between the two germline ends. Germline V CDR1 and CDR2: SQVTM, ANQGSEA. This CDR3 comprises 14 residues. The CDR3 here is CSAARGLGHNEQFF. The CDR3 DNA sequence: TGCAGCGCCGCGAGGGGGTTGGGTCACAATGAGCAGTTCTTC.

This clonotype occurred many times. This chain joins TRBV5-1 and TRBJ2-5, with D perhaps matching TRBD1 (7 bases). This CDR3 has 15 residues. The germline V gene has CDR1 SGHRS and CDR2 YFSETQ. Trimming took 3 bases from V and 2 from J, leaving 14 bases between them. The CDR3 is CASSWAGQTQETQYF. The CDR3 DNA reads TGCGCCAGCAGCTGGGCGGGACAGACGCAAGAGACCCAGTACTTC.

There are many counts of this clonotype. The chain links TRBV12-3 or TRBV12-4 to TRBJ1-6; TRBD1 matches 9 bases. CDR3 length: 14 residues. J lost 7 bases, V lost 5 bases, and 3 bases had no gene match. This chain's CDR3 is CASSRQGVNSPLHF. As DNA, the CDR3 is TGTGCCAGCAGTCGACAGGGGGTGAATTCACCCCTCCACTTT.

This clonotype was seen a handful of times. The chain recombines TRBV7-6 with TRBJ2-2; 13 nucleotides agree with TRBD2. The CDR3 is 16 amino acids. J lost 6 bases, V lost 5 bases, and 6 bases had no gene match. Germline CDR1 and CDR2: SGHVS and FNYEAQ. As DNA, the CDR3 is TGTGCCAGCAGCGAAGGACTAGCGGGAGTTCCCGGGGAGCTGTTTTTT. Amino acid sequence: CASSEGLAGVPGELFF.

The rearrangement uses TRBV9 and TRBJ2-2; 9 nucleotides align to TRBD1. The CDR3 sequence is 16 residues long. Germline values: CDR1 SGDLS, CDR2 YYNGEE. Trimming at V came to 3 bases and at J to 3 bases, leaving 6 bases not matched to a gene. The CDR3: CASSETGGADTGELFF. The CDR3 DNA reads TGTGCCAGCAGCGAAACAGGGGGCGCGGACACCGGGGAGCTGTTTTTT.

As concerns this clonotype: A much larger clone differs by one base, so this may be a read error. The genes are TRBV4-1 and TRBJ2-3, with 9 bases matching TRBD2. From germline, CDR1 is MGHRA and CDR2 YSYEKL. The CDR3 consists of 17 residues. This CDR3 reads CASSQSGAGGTADMQYF. The CDR3 DNA sequence: TGCGCCAGCAGCCAAAGCGGAGCGGGGGGAACCGCAGATATGCAGTATTTT.

The chain carries TRBV4-2 and TRBJ2-1; the D is unclear. Trimming took 3 bases from V and 0 from J, leaving 9 bases between them. The CDR3 runs to 15 residues. Germline V gene sequence: CDR1 LGHNA, CDR2 YNFKEQ. The CDR3 protein is CASSQAKFSYNEQFF. DNA for the CDR3: TGTGCCAGCAGCCAGGCCAAGTTCTCCTACAATGAGCAGTTCTTC.

This clonotype showed up many times. The chain couples TRBV12-2 to TRBJ2-1; TRBD2, the table's D call, lacks a check against the DNA. TRBV12-2 constitutes a pseudogene. The CDR3 totals 16 residues. This CDR3 is CASRLVVIASLNEQFF. CDR3 nucleotide sequence: TGTGCAAGTCGCTTAGTTGTTATAGCGAGTCTTAATGAGCAGTTCTTC.